The next 29 T cell receptor beta chains were all read from a single sample in a study of a mutant IDH1 vaccine in newly diagnosed glioma (dated by TCRdb to the early 2020s). Their antigen targets remain unknown. The library was obtained by the immunoSEQ multiplex PCR assay. TCRdb's version of the immuneACCESS table is confined to in-frame rearrangements and falls short of the full clone set. An unresolved V gene accounts for under half of the shortfall where checked; the remainder is of unknown origin. Recorded for this sample are some 120,000 clones; 80% of them occurred a single time. Of the sample, under 5.5% falls within the top ten clones. Interpreted using the paper, the time point label stands for: week 11, during vaccination. Every vaccine dose consisted of 300 ug of a 20-mer mutant IDH1 peptide in Montanide, administered subcutaneously together with topical imiquimod. The material sequenced was PBMCs, taken from a glioma patient whose treatment included an IDH1 peptide vaccine. These receptors came from a man in his forties with glioma.

The V and J genes are TRBV9 and TRBJ1-5, with 10 bases lining up with TRBD1. Germline V CDR1 and CDR2: SGDLS, YYNGEE. V was pared by 0 bases and J by 6 bases, with 3 bases of the junction left unmatched. CDR3 length: 15 residues. DNA for the CDR3: TGTGCCAGCAGCGTAGATGGACAGGGGGTTCAGCCCCAGCATTTT. As protein: CASSVDGQGVQPQHF.

The V gene is TRBV4-1, the J gene TRBJ2-1; 10 bases fit TRBD2. The V and J ends lost 4 bases and 0 bases, in that order; junction bases with no gene match: 9. This CDR3 spans 18 amino acids. The germline gives CDR1 MGHRA, CDR2 YSYEKL. The CDR3 bases are TGCGCCAGCAGCCCTAATCATAGCGGGGGGTACTCCTACAATGAGCAGTTCTTC. It yields the protein CASSPNHSGGYSYNEQFF.

The chain combines TRBV2 with TRBJ1-4, with D perhaps matching TRBD1 (6 bases). Germline lookup yields CDR1 SNHLY and CDR2 FYNNEI. The CDR3 has 15 residues. Trimming removed 6 bases at V and 8 bases at J, with 19 bases between. In DNA, the CDR3 is TGTGCCAGCAGGGACGCCACAGGGAGGGGCGAAAAACTGTTTTTT. Amino acids: CASRDATGRGEKLFF.

The chain employs TRBV15 and TRBJ2-7; D perhaps matches TRBD2 (5 bases). The CDR3 contains 15 residues. V lost 4 bases and J 6 bases, leaving 19 bases between the germline ends. Germline values: CDR1 LNHNV, CDR2 YYDKDF (reference sequence). The CDR3 is CATSKARLAASEQYF. In DNA form, the CDR3 reads TGTGCCACCAGCAAAGCAAGGCTAGCCGCCAGCGAGCAGTACTTC.

The V gene is TRBV11-2, the J gene TRBJ2-1; no firm D call. Germline CDR1 SGHAT, CDR2 FQNNGV. CDR3 length: 12 amino acids. The V end lost 3 bases, the J end lost 0 bases, and 0 bases lay between the germline ends. The CDR3 DNA follows: TGTGCCAGCAGCTTCTCCTACAATGAGCAGTTCTTC. This codes for CASSFSYNEQFF.

The chain carries TRBV19 and TRBJ1-5; tentatively, D is TRBD1 (5 bases). V was trimmed by 4 bases and J by 2 bases, leaving 15 bases between them. In germline, CDR1 is LNHDA, CDR2 SQIVND (reference sequence). This CDR3 is built from 16 residues. CDR3 bases: TGTGCCAGTAGTACAAGGGAAGCGGGGGGCAATCAGCCCCAGCATTTT. It is translated as CASSTREAGGNQPQHF.

This clone came up a few times. V gene TRBV6-6 combines with J gene TRBJ1-1; tentatively, D is TRBD1 (5 bases). The CDR3 is 14 amino acids. Trimming pared 7 bases from V and 4 bases from J, leaving 16 bases between. Germline loops: CDR1 MNHNY, CDR2 SVGAGI (reference sequence). DNA for the CDR3: TGTGCCAGCAACCTAGGGGTCGGCACCACTGAAGCTTTCTTT. Translating gives CASNLGVGTTEAFF.

The rearrangement links TRBV6-5 to TRBJ1-5; 8 bases line up with TRBD1. V lost 4 bases to trimming and J lost 5 bases; unmatched junction nucleotides: 10. The CDR3 covers 16 residues. Germline CDR1 is MNHEY and CDR2 is SVGAGI. For the CDR3, the DNA is TGTGCCAGCAGTTTGGGGAAGACAGGGGCGGATCAGCCCCAGCATTTT. Translated: CASSLGKTGADQPQHF.

This chain connects TRBV9 to TRBJ2-1; possibly TRBD1 or TRBD2 for D (5 bases each). Germline CDR1 SGDLS, CDR2 YYNGEE. The CDR3 is 13 residues long. V was shortened by 4 bases and J by 8 bases, with 13 bases between the two germline ends. The CDR3 is CASSLGGGDEQFF. CDR3 in DNA: TGTGCCAGCAGCCTTGGTGGGGGTGATGAGCAGTTCTTC.

The chain combines TRBV7-6 with TRBJ2-2; a possible D gene is TRBD1 (6 bases). The CDR3 sequence is 16 residues long. V was clipped by 5 bases and J by 4 bases, with 17 bases between them. Germline V CDR1 and CDR2: SGHVS, FNYEAQ. DNA for the CDR3: TGTGCCAGCAGCAGAAACAGGGCGAAGCTCACCGGGGAGCTGTTTTTT. It encodes CASSRNRAKLTGELFF.

The chain carries TRBV2 and TRBJ2-2; TRBD2 matches at 7 bases. Germline-derived CDR1 and CDR2 are SNHLY and FYNNEI. After removal of 6 bases from V and 2 bases from J, the junction contained 3 bases not matched to a gene. The CDR3 length is 14 residues. In DNA form, the CDR3 reads TGTGCCAGCAGCGGGACTACCAACACCGGGGAGCTGTTTTTT. This encodes CASSGTTNTGELFF.

The chain recombines TRBV19 with TRBJ2-3; 9 bases match TRBD2. The germline gives CDR1 LNHDA, CDR2 SQIVND (reference sequence). Trimming at V came to 1 base and at J to 0 bases, leaving 5 bases not matched to a gene. The CDR3 has 17 amino acids. CDR3 residues: CASSIGLAVHSTDTQYF. The CDR3 region has the DNA TGTGCCAGTAGTATAGGACTAGCGGTACATAGCACAGATACGCAGTATTTT.

The chain joins TRBV19 to TRBJ2-7, with 8 bases that match TRBD1. Germline CDR1 and CDR2: LNHDA and SQIVND (reference sequence). The CDR3 covers 14 residues. V lost 4 bases and J lost 2; bases outside the gene matches: 4. CDR3 amino acids: CASSSRTGTYEQYF. CDR3 DNA sequence: TGTGCCAGTAGTAGCCGGACAGGGACCTACGAGCAGTACTTC. Complete variable domain (other parts from reference TRBV19 and TRBJ2-7): DGGITQSPKYLFRKEGQNVTLSCEQNLNHDAMYWYRQDPGQGLRLIYYSQIVNDFQKGDIAEGYSVSREKKESFPLTVTSAQKNPTAFYLCASSSRTGTYEQYFGPGTRLTVT.

The chain uses TRBV18 and TRBJ1-2, with a tentative D call TRBD1 (5 bases). V was cut by 1 base and J by 2 bases, with 11 bases left in between. The CDR3 has 15 amino acids. Germline V gives CDR1 KGHSH, CDR2 LQKENI. CDR3 in amino acids: CASSPLQGWNYGYTF. The CDR3 DNA follows: TGTGCCAGCTCACCACTCCAGGGTTGGAACTATGGCTACACCTTC. The variable domain in full, with the rest retrieved from reference TRBV18 and TRBJ1-2, is NAGVMQNPRHLVRRRGQEARLRCSPMKGHSHVYWYRQLPEEGLKFMVYLQKENIIDESGMPKERFSAEFPKEGPSILRIQQVVRGDSAAYFCASSPLQGWNYGYTFGSGTRLTVV.

CDR3 sequence: CASSSGRGQGGPDTQYF. The CDR3, as DNA: TGTGCCAGCAGCTCCGGTAGGGGACAGGGGGGACCAGATACGCAGTATTTT. The chain is built from TRBV5-6 and TRBJ2-3; 11 bases map to TRBD1. There are 17 residues in the CDR3. Per the germline V gene, CDR1 is SGHDT and CDR2 is YYEEEE. Losses at the gene ends were 3 bases for V and 4 bases for J; bases not matched to a gene: 10.

Written as DNA, the CDR3 is TGCAGCGCGTCGGGACAGGGCAACACTGAAGCTTTCTTT. Translated: CSASGQGNTEAFF. The chain links TRBV29-1 to TRBJ1-1, with 9 positions matching TRBD1. CDR1 and CDR2 from the germline V gene are SQVTM and ANQGSEA. This CDR3 has 13 amino acids. Losses at the gene ends were 7 bases for V and 2 bases for J; bases not matched to a gene: 5.

This clone was counted between two and nine times. This chain joins TRBV4-3 and TRBJ1-5; perhaps TRBD1 as D (6 bases). Per the germline V gene, CDR1 is LGHNA and CDR2 is YSLEER. V lost 0 bases and J lost 4, with 10 bases in between. This CDR3 is 15 amino acids long. The CDR3 spells CASSQEGGYNQPQHF. DNA for the CDR3: TGCGCCAGCAGCCAAGAAGGGGGTTATAATCAGCCCCAGCATTTT.

A single count supports this clone. This chain uses TRBV6-1 with TRBJ2-3; 12 bases line up with TRBD2. The CDR3 totals 20 residues. V gave up 3 bases and J gave up 2 bases; unmatched junction bases: 15. The germline V gene encodes CDR1 MNHNS and CDR2 SASEGT. The CDR3 spells CASSDPTSGGPRGFTDTQYF. The CDR3 DNA reads as TGTGCCAGCAGTGACCCGACTAGCGGGGGACCTCGGGGGTTCACAGATACGCAGTATTTT.

The chain carries TRBV5-4 and TRBJ2-5; no clear D gene. The CDR3 loop spans 13 amino acids. V was trimmed by 1 base and J by 5 bases, leaving 9 bases between them. CDR1 is SGHNT and CDR2 is YYREEE in the germline V gene (reference sequence). CDR3 coding DNA: TGTGCCAGCAGCTTGACGGGTCCGGAGACCCAGTACTTC. Translating gives CASSLTGPETQYF.

V usage is TRBV25-1 and J usage is TRBJ1-6; D is undetermined. CDR1 and CDR2 (germline): MGHDK, SYGVNS. This CDR3 is 15 amino acids long. The V end lost 3 bases, the J end lost 0 bases, and 6 bases lay between the germline ends. The CDR3, as DNA: TGTGCCAGCAGTGAGTACCGCTCCTATAATTCACCCCTCCACTTT. This sequence encodes CASSEYRSYNSPLHF.

This clone was found a few times. This chain uses TRBV4-2 with TRBJ2-4; D remains ambiguous. The V end was cut by 0 bases, the J end by 8 bases, with 2 bases between. Germline-derived CDR1 and CDR2 are LGHNA and YNFKEQ. The CDR3 consists of 11 residues. The CDR3 sequence: CASSQDDIQYF. In nucleotides, the CDR3 is TGTGCCAGCAGCCAAGATGACATTCAGTACTTC.

V and J are TRBV12-2 and TRBJ1-2. TRBV12-2 is a listed pseudogene. There are 9 residues in the CDR3. The CDR3 DNA follows: TGTGCAAGTCGCTTAGGGTCCAACTTC. It encodes CASRLGSNF.

The V call is TRBV10-3, the J call TRBJ1-1; possibly TRBD1 for D (6 bases). The V end lost 4 bases, the J end lost 11 bases, and 14 bases lay between the germline ends. The germline gives CDR1 ENHRY, CDR2 SYGVKD. This CDR3 has 12 residues. In DNA form, the CDR3 reads TGTGCCATCAGTGTCGGGGGGCAGGAGGCTTTCTTT. Protein sequence: CAISVGGQEAFF.

In nucleotides, the CDR3 is TGTGCCAGCAGGTGGGGGCCCAACGAGCAGTACTTC. This gives the protein CASRWGPNEQYF. The chain employs TRBV2 and TRBJ2-7; maybe TRBD1 (6 bases). Germline loops: CDR1 SNHLY, CDR2 FYNNEI. Trimming left V 6 bases short and J 5 bases short, with 11 bases between. The CDR3 has 12 amino acids.

V is TRBV5-6 and J is TRBJ1-1; D is uncertain. This CDR3 is built from 15 residues. The V gene's germline CDR1 is SGHDT and CDR2 YYEEEE. V lost 4 bases, J lost 2 bases, and 15 bases lay in between. The CDR3 DNA sequence: TGTGCCAGCAGCCCCGCCCCCGGGGAAAACACTGAAGCTTTCTTT. It encodes CASSPAPGENTEAFF.

V gene TRBV19 combines with J gene TRBJ1-3; the D is unclear. Germline assignment: CDR1 LNHDA and CDR2 SQIVND (reference sequence). The ends were cut back, 3 bases at V and 8 bases at J, with 17 bases in the middle. CDR3 length equals 15 residues. The CDR3 loop is CASSIGWHKGHTIYF. The CDR3, as DNA: TGTGCCAGTAGTATTGGGTGGCATAAAGGCCACACCATATATTTT.

The V and J genes are TRBV7-2 and TRBJ1-2; possibly TRBD1 for D (5 bases). Between the trimmed V and J ends, which lost 6 bases and 4 bases, there was a span of 15 bases. Germline loops: CDR1 SGHTA, CDR2 FQGNSA. This CDR3 has 14 residues. The CDR3 coding sequence is TGTGCCAGCAGACTGCGAGGGGAACTCTATGGCTACACCTTC. The encoded protein is CASRLRGELYGYTF.

V gene TRBV19 combines with J gene TRBJ1-6; 7 nucleotides match TRBD1. This CDR3 has 16 residues. V was pared by 6 bases and J by 3 bases, with 8 bases of the junction left unmatched. The germline V gene encodes CDR1 LNHDA and CDR2 SQIVND (reference sequence). The DNA for the CDR3 is TGTGCCAGTAGGGAACAGGGGCGGCTCTATAATTCACCCCTCCACTTT. As protein: CASREQGRLYNSPLHF.

The chain links TRBV11-2 to TRBJ2-1, with TRBD2 matching 7 bases. Germline V gene data show CDR1 as SGHAT and CDR2 as FQNNGV. Trimming removed 5 bases from V and 5 bases from J; junction bases left unmatched: 9. The CDR3 contains 15 residues. This chain's CDR3 is CASSLERGRNNEQFF. CDR3 DNA sequence: TGTGCCAGCAGCCTCGAGCGGGGACGGAACAATGAGCAGTTCTTC.